The 31 T cell receptor beta chains given below trace back to one sample, sequenced in a study of CD4+ T cells in melanoma. This table comes from immunoSEQ multiplex PCR, and its TCRdb copy is limited to in-frame clones, with some not included. Of about 21,000 clones in the sample, more than 65% are singletons; the top ten hold 3.6%. Sample: cells from a culture (not recorded whether cultured in vitro). The receptors were sampled from a human donor with melanoma.

The chain recombines TRBV11-2 with TRBJ2-4; 10 nucleotides align to TRBD1. This CDR3 region has 15 residues. Trimming at V came to 3 bases and at J to 5 bases, leaving 4 bases not matched to a gene. CDR1 is SGHAT, CDR2 FQNNGV, per germline. The DNA for the CDR3 is TGTGCCAGCAGCTTCTTCGGGACAGGGGAAAACATTCAGTACTTC. It encodes CASSFFGTGENIQYF.

This clone was seen just once. DNA of the CDR3: TGTGCCAGCAGCGGGGGGACAGCCGATCAGCCCCAGCATTTT. Translated: CASSGGTADQPQHF. This chain joins TRBV2 and TRBJ1-5; the match to TRBD1 covers 7 bases. V was pared by 6 bases and J by 5 bases, with 7 bases of the junction left unmatched. Germline V CDR1 and CDR2: SNHLY, FYNNEI. The CDR3 sequence is 14 residues long.

The CDR3 DNA follows: TGTGCCAGCTCACTTTATAGCAATCAGCCCCAGCATTTT. It specifies CASSLYSNQPQHF. This chain connects TRBV18 to TRBJ1-5; D remains ambiguous. The ends were cut back, 4 bases at V and 0 bases at J, with 4 bases in the middle. The CDR3 is 13 amino acids. Germline CDR1 reads KGHSH; CDR2 reads LQKENI.

This clone turned up a few times. This sequence joins TRBV4-1 and TRBJ2-3, with TRBD2 identical over 8 bases. V shed 0 bases and J 4 bases; nucleotides not matched to a gene: 6. This CDR3 region has 16 residues. In germline, CDR1 is MGHRA, CDR2 YSYEKL. Written as DNA, the CDR3 is TGCGCCAGCAGCCAAGAGAGCGGGGGCAGTCCAGATACGCAGTATTTT. As protein: CASSQESGGSPDTQYF.

This rearrangement joins TRBV10-2 to TRBJ1-3; the D is unclear. Germline V lookup: CDR1 WSHSY, CDR2 SAAADI. Between the trimmed V and J ends, which lost 6 bases and 3 bases, there was a span of 9 bases. The CDR3 has 13 residues. CDR3 loop: CASSATLGNTIYF. CDR3 DNA: TGCGCCAGCAGCGCAACTCTTGGAAACACCATATATTTT.

The chain employs TRBV19 and TRBJ1-1; D not certain. Deletions cut 4 bases from V and 0 bases from J, with 18 bases between. Germline loops: CDR1 LNHDA, CDR2 SQIVND (reference sequence). The CDR3 length is 17 residues. The DNA of the CDR3 is TGTGCCAGTAGTAGGGGAACCATGAGGGCCTTGAACACTGAAGCTTTCTTT. It translates to CASSRGTMRALNTEAFF.

The chain recombines TRBV4-1 with TRBJ2-7; 7 positions match TRBD1. V lost 3 bases, J lost 2 bases, and 4 bases stayed unmatched. CDR1 and CDR2 from the germline V gene are MGHRA and YSYEKL. This CDR3 region has 14 residues. CDR3 nucleotide sequence: TGCGCCAGCAGCCAGAGGACAGGCGCCTACGAGCAGTACTTC. Encoded protein: CASSQRTGAYEQYF.

CDR3 region: CASSNQQQIYSNQPQHF. CDR3 coding DNA: TGTGCCAGCAGCAACCAGCAACAGATTTATAGCAATCAGCCCCAGCATTTT. The chain links TRBV5-5 to TRBJ1-5; no definite D call. The CDR3 is 17 residues long. Trimming left V 4 bases short and J 0 bases short, with 17 bases between. Per the germline V gene, CDR1 is SGHKS and CDR2 is YYEKEE (reference sequence).

The chain carries TRBV29-1 and TRBJ1-1, with D possibly TRBD1 on 5 matching bases. Trimming took off 1 base at V and 0 bases at J, with 18 bases between the two ends. Per germline, CDR1 SQVTM and CDR2 ANQGSEA. The CDR3 loop spans 17 amino acids. The CDR3 is CSVEARSPRGLNTEAFF. In DNA, the CDR3 is TGCAGCGTTGAAGCACGAAGCCCACGGGGCCTGAACACTGAAGCTTTCTTT.

This clone has just a few counts. V is TRBV10-3 and J is TRBJ1-6; possible D gene TRBD1, 6 bases. Trimming stripped 6 bases from V and 7 bases from J, with 13 bases between. The CDR3 is 14 amino acids. Germline V gene lookup returns CDR1 ENHRY and CDR2 SYGVKD. The CDR3 bases are TGTGCCATCAGAATGACAGGTCAGAATTCACCCCTCCACTTT. Translated, it gives CAIRMTGQNSPLHF.

CDR3 sequence reads: CASSESNRGIVREQYF. CDR3 sequence (DNA): TGTGCCAGCAGTGAAAGTAATCGGGGTATTGTTCGGGAGCAGTACTTC. The genes are TRBV6-1 and TRBJ2-7, with a possible D match to TRBD2 (5 bases). From germline, CDR1 is MNHNS and CDR2 SASEGT. There are 16 residues in the CDR3. Trimming stripped 2 bases from V and 7 bases from J, with 21 bases between.

This chain links TRBV29-1 with TRBJ2-1, with no clear D. The CDR3 is made up of 12 amino acids. Germline V gene lookup returns CDR1 SQVTM and CDR2 ANQGSEA. With 0 bases removed from V and 7 bases from J, the gap between germline ends came to 7 bases. The DNA of the CDR3 is TGCAGCGTTGAAGACAGGTTAAATGAGCAGTTCTTC. Translated: CSVEDRLNEQFF.

The chain joins TRBV6-1 to TRBJ1-2, with D hard to call. Trimming cost V 4 bases and J 4 bases, with 10 bases left between them. The germline V gene has CDR1 MNHNS and CDR2 SASEGT. This CDR3 has 13 residues. As DNA, the CDR3 is TGTGCCAGCAGTGCCGACCACCTCTATGGCTACACCTTC. As protein: CASSADHLYGYTF.

The chain uses TRBV7-9 and TRBJ2-5, with TRBD1 matching over 8 bases. The CDR3 runs 15 residues. Per germline, CDR1 SEHNR and CDR2 FQNEAQ (reference sequence). J gave up 0 bases and V 5 bases, and 5 bases lay outside the gene matches. CDR3 in amino acids: CASSLWTGNQETQYF. In DNA, the CDR3 is TGTGCCAGCAGCCTCTGGACAGGGAACCAAGAGACCCAGTACTTC.

Here the CDR3 reads CASSLGTGMDDQPQHF. The CDR3 coding sequence is TGCGCCAGCAGCTTGGGGACAGGGATGGATGATCAGCCCCAGCATTTT. The J gene is TRBJ1-5, the V gene TRBV5-1; 8 bases map to TRBD1. Germline V gene data show CDR1 as SGHRS and CDR2 as YFSETQ. Trimming removed 0 bases from V and 5 bases from J; junction bases left unmatched: 7. The CDR3 length is 16 residues.

J is TRBJ1-3 and V is TRBV5-8; D unclear. The CDR3 is made up of 13 amino acids. In germline, CDR1 is SGHTS, CDR2 YDEGEE. Trimming removed 7 bases from V and 8 bases from J, with 16 bases in between. In nucleotides, the CDR3 is TGTGCCAGCCTGCGTTTCGGCCAACACACCATATATTTT. Its translation: CASLRFGQHTIYF. Full variable domain (remainder filled in from reference TRBV5-8 and TRBJ1-3): EAGVTQSPTHLIKTRGQQATLRCSPISGHTSVYWYQQALGLGLQFLLWYDEGEERNRGNFPPRFSGRQFPNYSSELNVNALELEDSALYLCASLRFGQHTIYFGEGSWLTVV.

This chain joins TRBV27 and TRBJ2-2, with 8 nucleotides matching TRBD1. Trimming took 5 bases from V and 6 from J; bases not matched to a gene: 5. The CDR3 runs 14 residues. Looked up from germline, CDR1 is MNHEY and CDR2 is SMNVEV (reference sequence). As DNA, the CDR3 is TGTGCCAGCAGTCCCTGGACAGGGTCCGGGGAGCTGTTTTTT. This translates into CASSPWTGSGELFF.

The V gene is TRBV25-1, the J gene TRBJ2-7, with D perhaps being TRBD1 or TRBD2 (6 bases each). This CDR3 is built from 15 residues. The germline V gene has CDR1 MGHDK and CDR2 SYGVNS. Trimming pared 5 bases from V and 5 bases from J, leaving 19 bases between. CDR3 DNA sequence: TGTGCCAGCAGTCCCGACTGGGGGGCCGGCAACGAGCAGTACTTC. The encoded protein is CASSPDWGAGNEQYF.

The CDR3 loop reads CASSSQGGNYGYTF. CDR3 in DNA: TGTGCCAGCAGTTCCCAGGGAGGTAACTATGGCTACACCTTC. The chain employs TRBV27 and TRBJ1-2, with D possibly being TRBD1 (5 bases). V was trimmed by 4 bases and J by 1 base, leaving 10 bases between them. The germline V gene encodes CDR1 MNHEY and CDR2 SMNVEV (reference sequence). The CDR3 is made up of 14 amino acids.

This clone was seen more than once but under ten times. V and J are TRBV7-8 and TRBJ2-2; D remains ambiguous. This CDR3 spans 13 amino acids. V was trimmed by 6 bases and J by 7 bases, leaving 12 bases between them. The germline gives CDR1 SGHVS, CDR2 FQNEAQ. The CDR3 DNA reads as TGTGCCAGCAGGACCGACACCGGCGGGGAGCTGTTTTTT. This codes for CASRTDTGGELFF.

The chain joins TRBV19 to TRBJ2-1; no clear D gene. The germline V gene has CDR1 LNHDA and CDR2 SQIVND (reference sequence). Trimming cost V 3 bases and J 6 bases, with 3 bases left between them. The CDR3 has 11 residues. The chain's CDR3 is CASSIRNEQFF. The CDR3 region has the DNA TGTGCCAGTAGTATCCGCAATGAGCAGTTCTTC.

The chain is built from TRBV4-2 and TRBJ1-6; 8 positions agree with TRBD1. The CDR3 runs to 15 residues. The ends lost 1 base at V and 14 bases at J; junction bases unmatched: 10. Germline loops: CDR1 LGHNA, CDR2 YNFKEQ. This CDR3 reads CASSQGTGMVKSLHF. The CDR3 DNA follows: TGTGCCAGCAGCCAAGGGACAGGGATGGTTAAGTCCCTCCACTTT.

This clone was seen a few times. The chain combines TRBV6-5 with TRBJ2-7; 7 bases are shared with TRBD1. The CDR3 runs 13 residues. Losses at the gene ends were 6 bases for V and 6 bases for J; bases not matched to a gene: 8. The germline V gene has CDR1 MNHEY and CDR2 SVGAGI. The CDR3 DNA sequence: TGTGCCAGCAGCCGACAGGGATTAGGCGAGCAGTACTTC. Amino acid sequence: CASSRQGLGEQYF.

This chain joins TRBV5-5 and TRBJ2-1, with 7 positions matching TRBD2. The germline V gene encodes CDR1 SGHKS and CDR2 YYEKEE (reference sequence). With V trimmed by 1 base and J by 2 bases, 3 bases remained unmatched. The CDR3 totals 15 residues. CDR3 DNA sequence: TGTGCCAGCAGCTTGTTACGGGGGGCCTACAATGAGCAGTTCTTC. This codes for CASSLLRGAYNEQFF.

This clone was detected a few times. The chain has TRBV7-6 and TRBJ1-1; no reliable D call. Trimming left V 5 bases short and J 1 base short, with 8 bases between. The CDR3 is 13 amino acids. Germline values: CDR1 SGHVS, CDR2 FNYEAQ. The CDR3 sequence is CASSTQENTEAFF. CDR3 DNA sequence: TGTGCCAGCAGCACACAAGAGAACACTGAAGCTTTCTTT.

This clone was counted a few times. The chain joins TRBV5-5 to TRBJ1-1, with 9 bases aligning to TRBD1. Germline CDR1 reads SGHKS; CDR2 reads YYEKEE (reference sequence). The CDR3 extends over 14 amino acids. The DNA of the CDR3 is TGTGCAAGCTTCTTGGGACAGGGGAACACTGAAGCTTTCTTT. This translates into CASFLGQGNTEAFF.

This clone showed up just once. The J gene is TRBJ1-1, the V gene TRBV18; D is unresolved. Trimming cost V 3 bases and J 4 bases, with 15 bases left between them. Germline V CDR1 and CDR2: KGHSH, LQKENI. The CDR3 length is 15 residues. CDR3 protein: CASSPRLVTGTEAFF. CDR3 nucleotide sequence: TGTGCCAGCTCACCCCGCTTGGTGACGGGCACTGAAGCTTTCTTT.

V is TRBV9 and J is TRBJ1-3, with D possibly TRBD1 on 6 matching bases. Trimming cost V 0 bases and J 3 bases, with 10 bases left between them. The CDR3 contains 15 residues. Germline values: CDR1 SGDLS, CDR2 YYNGEE. CDR3 bases: TGTGCCAGCAGCGTAGACGGGGGGCTTGGAAACACCATATATTTT. As protein: CASSVDGGLGNTIYF.

The rearrangement links TRBV11-2 to TRBJ1-1; 9 positions match TRBD1. Germline values: CDR1 SGHAT, CDR2 FQNNGV. The CDR3 covers 14 residues. V dropped 5 bases and J dropped 5; count of bases not matched to a gene: 6. CDR3 sequence (DNA): TGTGCCAGCAGCCCACAGGGGGCACGGACTGAAGCTTTCTTT. It specifies CASSPQGARTEAFF.

V and J are TRBV6-5 and TRBJ1-1, with D tentatively TRBD1 (6 bases). Trimming removed 0 bases from V and 2 bases from J, with 13 bases in between. The germline CDR1 and CDR2 sequences are MNHEY and SVGAGI. This CDR3 comprises 16 residues. The CDR3, as DNA: TGTGCCAGCAGTTACTCCAGGGGAGGCGCCAACACTGAAGCTTTCTTT. Translated, it gives CASSYSRGGANTEAFF.

The chain links TRBV18 to TRBJ1-5; no clear D gene. The germline V gene encodes CDR1 KGHSH and CDR2 LQKENI. CDR3 size: 15 residues. Trimming removed 2 bases at V and 3 bases at J, with 11 bases between. This CDR3 reads CASSPSGGFNQPQHF. CDR3 in DNA: TGTGCCAGCTCACCAAGTGGAGGGTTCAATCAGCCCCAGCATTTT.